This T cell receptor beta chain was profiled in a study of shared clonotypes between healthy human individuals. As for the study in general: The donors, two women and a few men, were aged 18 to 49.

V lost 0 bases to trimming and J lost 3 bases, with 15 bases between them. The CDR3 totals 16 residues. Germline V gene sequence: CDR1 SGDLS, CDR2 YYNGEE. CD45RO-negative, CCR7-positively selected cells formed the naive CD8 fraction, excluding terminally differentiated effector memory CD45RA+ cells. Free of recent acute infections or vaccinations, the donors were healthy HIV-negative adults. On sorted subsets, replicate PCRs used 150 to 250 ng DNA, or roughly 30,000 T cell genomes. Profiling relied on immunoSEQ multiplex PCR, and the TCRdb table lists in-frame clones only, not all of them. Here the sample spans around 2.1 million clones, more than 85% being singletons.

The chain joins TRBV9 to TRBJ1-1, with D uncertain. The sample taken for sequencing was naive CD8+ T cells from PBMCs. This clonotype was sampled from a man between 18 and 35 years old in good health. Some clones in this sample may be carry-over from other donors' samples. CDR3 sequence reads: CASSVEKGQGYTEAFF. Written as DNA, the CDR3 is TGTGCCAGCAGCGTAGAAAAGGGTCAAGGGTACACTGAAGCTTTCTTT.